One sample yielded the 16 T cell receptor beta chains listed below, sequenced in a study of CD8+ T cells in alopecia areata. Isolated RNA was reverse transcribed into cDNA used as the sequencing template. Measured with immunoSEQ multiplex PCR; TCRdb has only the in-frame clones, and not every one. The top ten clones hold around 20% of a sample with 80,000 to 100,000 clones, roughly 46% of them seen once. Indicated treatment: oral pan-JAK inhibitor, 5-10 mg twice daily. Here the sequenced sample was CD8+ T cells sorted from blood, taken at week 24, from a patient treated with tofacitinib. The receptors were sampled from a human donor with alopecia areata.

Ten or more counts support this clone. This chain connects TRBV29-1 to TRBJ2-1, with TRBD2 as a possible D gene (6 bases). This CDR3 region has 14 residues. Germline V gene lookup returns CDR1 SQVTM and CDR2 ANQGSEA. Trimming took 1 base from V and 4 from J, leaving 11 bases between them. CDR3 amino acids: CSVEAGADYNEQFF. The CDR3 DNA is TGCAGCGTTGAAGCGGGAGCGGATTACAATGAGCAGTTCTTC.

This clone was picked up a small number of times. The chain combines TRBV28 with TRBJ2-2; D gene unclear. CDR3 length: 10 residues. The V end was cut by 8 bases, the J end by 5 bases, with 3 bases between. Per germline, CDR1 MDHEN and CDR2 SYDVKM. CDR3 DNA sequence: TGTGCCAGCGGTACCGGGGAGCTGTTTTTT. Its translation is CASGTGELFF.

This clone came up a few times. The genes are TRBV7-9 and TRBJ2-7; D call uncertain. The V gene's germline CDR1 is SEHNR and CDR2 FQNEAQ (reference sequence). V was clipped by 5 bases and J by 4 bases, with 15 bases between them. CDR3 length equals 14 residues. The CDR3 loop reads CASSPRWAGYEQYF. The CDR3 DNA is TGTGCCAGCAGCCCTAGGTGGGCAGGATACGAGCAGTACTTC.

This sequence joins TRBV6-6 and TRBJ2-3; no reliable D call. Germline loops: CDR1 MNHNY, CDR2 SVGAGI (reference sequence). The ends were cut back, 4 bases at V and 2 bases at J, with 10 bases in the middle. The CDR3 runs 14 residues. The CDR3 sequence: CASSSTGPTDTQYF. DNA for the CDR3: TGTGCCAGCAGTTCGACCGGACCCACAGATACGCAGTATTTT.

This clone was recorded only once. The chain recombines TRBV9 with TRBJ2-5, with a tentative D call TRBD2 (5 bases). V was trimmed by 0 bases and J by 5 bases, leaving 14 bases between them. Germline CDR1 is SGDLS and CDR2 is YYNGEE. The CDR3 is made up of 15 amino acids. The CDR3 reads CASSVGESSVETQYF. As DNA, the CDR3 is TGTGCCAGCAGCGTAGGGGAGAGTAGCGTGGAGACCCAGTACTTC.

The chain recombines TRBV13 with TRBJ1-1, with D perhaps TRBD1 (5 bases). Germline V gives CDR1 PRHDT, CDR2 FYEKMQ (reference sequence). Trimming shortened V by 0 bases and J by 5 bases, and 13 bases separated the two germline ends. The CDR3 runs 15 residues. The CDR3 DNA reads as TGTGCCAGCAGCTTAGGGGGCACCCGGGGGACTGAAGCTTTCTTT. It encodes CASSLGGTRGTEAFF.

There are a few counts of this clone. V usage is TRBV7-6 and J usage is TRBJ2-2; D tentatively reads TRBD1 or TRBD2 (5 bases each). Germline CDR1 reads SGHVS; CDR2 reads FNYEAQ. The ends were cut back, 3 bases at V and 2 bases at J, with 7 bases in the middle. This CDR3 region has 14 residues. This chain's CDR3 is CASSFGANTGELFF. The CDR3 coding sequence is TGTGCCAGCAGCTTCGGGGCTAACACCGGGGAGCTGTTTTTT.

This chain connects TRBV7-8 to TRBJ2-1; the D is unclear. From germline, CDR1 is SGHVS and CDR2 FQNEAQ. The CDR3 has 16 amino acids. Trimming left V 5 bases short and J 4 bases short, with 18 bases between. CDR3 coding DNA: TGTGCCAGCAGCCCAAATCGGGCTACCTTGTACAATGAGCAGTTCTTC. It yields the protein CASSPNRATLYNEQFF. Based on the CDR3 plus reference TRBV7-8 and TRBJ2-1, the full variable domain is GAGVSQSPRYKVAKRGQDVALRCDPISGHVSLFWYQQALGQGPEFLTYFQNEAQLDKSGLPSDRFFAERPEGSVSTLKIQRTQQEDSAVYLCASSPNRATLYNEQFFGPGTRLTVL.

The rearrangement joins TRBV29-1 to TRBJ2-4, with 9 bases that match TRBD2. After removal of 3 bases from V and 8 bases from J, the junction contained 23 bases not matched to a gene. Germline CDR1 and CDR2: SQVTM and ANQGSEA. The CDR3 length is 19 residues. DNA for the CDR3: TGCAGCGTTGAGGGACTAAAGGTGCTAGCGGGAAACCTCAGGCACATTCAGTACTTC. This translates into CSVEGLKVLAGNLRHIQYF.

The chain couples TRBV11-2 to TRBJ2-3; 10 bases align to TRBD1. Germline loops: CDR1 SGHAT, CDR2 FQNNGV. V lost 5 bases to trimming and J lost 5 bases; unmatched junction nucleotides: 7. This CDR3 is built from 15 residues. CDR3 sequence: CASSDSRTGGDTQYF. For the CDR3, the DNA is TGTGCCAGCAGCGATAGCAGGACAGGGGGAGATACGCAGTATTTT.

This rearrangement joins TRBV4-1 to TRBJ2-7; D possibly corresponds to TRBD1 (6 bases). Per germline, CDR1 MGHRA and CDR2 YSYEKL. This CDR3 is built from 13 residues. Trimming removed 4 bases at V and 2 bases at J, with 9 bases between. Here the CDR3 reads CASSRTATYEQYF. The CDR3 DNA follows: TGCGCCAGCAGCCGGACAGCCACCTACGAGCAGTACTTC.

The CDR3 protein is CASRLRLAGVSTDTQYF. CDR3 in DNA: TGTGCCAGCAGACTTAGACTAGCGGGAGTTAGCACAGATACGCAGTATTTT. This chain joins TRBV27 and TRBJ2-3; TRBD2 matches at 12 bases. J gave up 0 bases and V 6 bases, and 7 bases lay outside the gene matches. The CDR3 consists of 17 residues. Germline CDR1 MNHEY, CDR2 SMNVEV (reference sequence).

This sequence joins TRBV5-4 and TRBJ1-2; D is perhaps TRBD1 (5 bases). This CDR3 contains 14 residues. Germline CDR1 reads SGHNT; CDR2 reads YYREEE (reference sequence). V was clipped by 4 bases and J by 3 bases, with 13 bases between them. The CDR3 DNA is TGTGCCAGCAGCCGTACCGGGACGGACTATGGCTACACCTTC. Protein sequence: CASSRTGTDYGYTF.

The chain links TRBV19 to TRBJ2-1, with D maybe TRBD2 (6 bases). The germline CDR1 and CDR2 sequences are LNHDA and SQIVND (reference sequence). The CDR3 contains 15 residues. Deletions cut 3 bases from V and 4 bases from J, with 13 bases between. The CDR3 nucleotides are TGTGCCAGTAGTATGGGTAGCGGACCGTACAATGAGCAGTTCTTC. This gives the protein CASSMGSGPYNEQFF.

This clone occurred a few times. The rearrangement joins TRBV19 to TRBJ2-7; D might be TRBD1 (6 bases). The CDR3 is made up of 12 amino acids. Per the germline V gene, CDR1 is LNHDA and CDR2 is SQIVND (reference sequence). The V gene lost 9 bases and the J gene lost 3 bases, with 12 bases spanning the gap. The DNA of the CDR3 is TGTGCCAGCTCCCAGGGGATCTACGAGCAGTACTTC. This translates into CASSQGIYEQYF.

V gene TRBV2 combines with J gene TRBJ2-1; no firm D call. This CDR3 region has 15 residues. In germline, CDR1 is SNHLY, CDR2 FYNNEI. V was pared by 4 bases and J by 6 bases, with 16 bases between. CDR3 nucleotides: TGTGCCAGCAGTGCGGGCCCAAACCTTGGCAATGAGCAGTTCTTC. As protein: CASSAGPNLGNEQFF.